Listed below are T cell receptor beta chains from one sample, sequenced in a study of T cell repertoires in cytomegalovirus infection. Antigen specificity for these receptors is unknown. TCRdb analysed the reads with MiXCR anew, one entry per CDR3 protein. The repertoire has roughly 340,000 distinct CDR3 sequences, under 35% of them found once; the top ten carry 20%. Specimen: cultured PBMCs, collected from culture after CMV antigen stimulation. The receptors derive from a human donor in good health (CMV status not recorded). Some clones in this sample may be carry-over from other donors' samples. The CDR3 runs from the conserved cysteine through the conserved F or W. The order of the fields is D gene, J gene, V gene, clone size, CDR3 DNA, CDR3 protein. The D gene is left open where the match is weak. A clone size is listed for some rows: how often the clone was seen (once, few, many), or a class if it is expanded.

TRBD1	TRBJ2-2	TRBV7-4	.	TGTGCCAGCAGCCCCGGACAGGGGCAGTTGTTTTTT	CASSPGQGQLFF
.	TRBJ2-7	TRBV7-6	few	TGTGCCAGCAGCTTAGGTGAGGTAGCGGTTGCCTACGAGCAGTACTTC	CASSLGEVAVAYEQYF
.	TRBJ1-6	TRBV7-2	.	TGTGCCAGCAGCTTAACGGTCGGGGTTGGGGATTCACCCCTCCACTTT	CASSLTVGVGDSPLHF
.	TRBJ2-5	TRBV20-1	many	TGCAGTGCCGAGGGGCCGTCGGGGGAGACCCAGTACTTC	CSAEGPSGETQYF
.	TRBJ2-3	TRBV7-6	.	TGTGCCAGCAGCTTAGGGATAGATACGCAGTATTTT	CASSLGIDTQYF
.	TRBJ2-3	TRBV7-9	many	TGTGCCAGCAGCCCACGACTTAACACAGATACGCAGTATTTT	CASSPRLNTDTQYF
.	TRBJ1-5	TRBV7-6	.	TGTGCCAGCAGCTTTTCGTATAGCAATCAGCCCCAGCATTTT	CASSFSYSNQPQHF
TRBD2	TRBJ2-3	TRBV12-3/TRBV12-4	few	TGTGCCAGCAAGAGGGCGGGGGGAGGGGGAGATACGCAGTATTTT	CASKRAGGGGDTQYF
.	TRBJ2-1	TRBV2	.	TGTGCCAGCTGGGGGCCGTCTCAGGGGGAGCAGTTCTTC	CASWGPSQGEQFF
.	TRBJ1-2	TRBV19	once	TGTGCCAGTAGTATTAATCGGGACGATGGCTACACCTTC	CASSINRDDGYTF
.	TRBJ1-1	TRBV20-1	few	TGCAGTGCTAGCCCGACTGGGGGGGACACTGAAGCTTTCTTT	CSASPTGGDTEAFF
.	TRBJ2-1	TRBV11-2	.	TGTGCCAGCAGCTTAATAGCGCGGGACAGTGGGGGAAATGAGCAGTTCTTC	CASSLIARDSGGNEQFF
TRBD2	TRBJ2-1	TRBV20-1	.	TGCAGTGCTAGACCTAGCGGGAGATATGAGCAGTTCTTC	CSARPSGRYEQFF
TRBD1	TRBJ2-5	TRBV7-2	.	TGTGCCAGCAGCGACCGCCGGACAGGTCAAGAGACCCAGTACTTC	CASSDRRTGQETQYF
.	TRBJ2-3	TRBV12-3/TRBV12-4	once	TGTGCCAGCACCCAGTGGGTAGATACGCAGTATTTT	CASTQWVDTQYF
TRBD2	TRBJ2-1	TRBV24-1	.	TGTGCCACCAGTGATTCGGGACTAGGGGCGTACAATGAGCAGTTCTTC	CATSDSGLGAYNEQFF
.	TRBJ2-7	TRBV28	few	TGTGCCAGCAGTTTATTCGGTCAGGGCAAGGACGAGCAGTACTTC	CASSLFGQGKDEQYF
.	TRBJ1-1	TRBV10-3	.	TGTGCCATCAGTGAGTCTGGGGGACGGTACACTGAAGCTTTCTTT	CAISESGGRYTEAFF
.	TRBJ1-2	TRBV7-3	once	TGTGCCAGCAGCCATCCACCGTTCGTTTGGGGACGGTGGAATGGCTACACCTTC	CASSHPPFVWGRWNGYTF
TRBD1	TRBJ2-4	TRBV10-2	.	TGCGCCAGCAGTGAGTGGACAGGGGGGAGAAACATTCAGTACTTC	CASSEWTGGRNIQYF
.	TRBJ1-6	TRBV11-1	once	TGTGCCAGCAGCTTACGGTTACAGGCGGTCTCACCCCTCCACTTT	CASSLRLQAVSPLHF
.	TRBJ1-4	TRBV27	few	TGTGCCAGTCAAAGGGCACCTAATGAAAAACTGTTTTTT	CASQRAPNEKLFF
.	TRBJ2-3	TRBV3-1	.	TGTGCCAGCAGCTCCCAAGGGAGAGGCACAGATACGCAGTATTTT	CASSSQGRGTDTQYF
TRBD1	TRBJ1-1	TRBV11-2	.	TGTGCCAGCAGCTTCACAGGGGCGTGGACTGAAGCTTTCTTT	CASSFTGAWTEAFF
.	TRBJ2-5	TRBV7-9	many	TGTGCCAGCAGCCGGGACTGGGAGATAGAGACCCAGTACTTC	CASSRDWEIETQYF
.	TRBJ1-6	TRBV27	.	TGTGCCAGCAGTGGAATATCCTATAATTCACCCCTCCACTTT	CASSGISYNSPLHF
.	TRBJ2-5	TRBV4-1	few	TGCGCCAGCAGCCAAGATATACAGGGAGAGACCCAGTACTTC	CASSQDIQGETQYF